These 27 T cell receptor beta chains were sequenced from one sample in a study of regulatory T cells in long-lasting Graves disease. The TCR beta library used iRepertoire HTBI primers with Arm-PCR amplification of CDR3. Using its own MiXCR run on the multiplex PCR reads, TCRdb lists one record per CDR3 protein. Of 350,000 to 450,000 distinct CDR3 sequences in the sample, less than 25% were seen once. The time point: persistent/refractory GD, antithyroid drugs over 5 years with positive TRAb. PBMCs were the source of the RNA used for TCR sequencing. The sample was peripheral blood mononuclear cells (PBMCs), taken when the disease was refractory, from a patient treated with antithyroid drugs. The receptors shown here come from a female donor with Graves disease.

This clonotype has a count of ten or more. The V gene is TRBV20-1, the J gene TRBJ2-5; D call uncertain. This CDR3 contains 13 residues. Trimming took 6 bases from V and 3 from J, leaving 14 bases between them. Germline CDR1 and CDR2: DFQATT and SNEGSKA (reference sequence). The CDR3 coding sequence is TGCAGTGCCCACAGAACGGTGGAAGAGACCCAGTACTTC. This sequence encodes CSAHRTVEETQYF.

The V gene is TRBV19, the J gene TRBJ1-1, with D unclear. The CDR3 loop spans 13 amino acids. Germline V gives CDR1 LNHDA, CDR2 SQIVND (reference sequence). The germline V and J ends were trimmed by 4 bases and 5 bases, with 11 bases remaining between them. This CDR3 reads CASSNAIKTEAFF. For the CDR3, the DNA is TGTGCCAGTAGTAACGCGATCAAGACTGAAGCTTTCTTT.

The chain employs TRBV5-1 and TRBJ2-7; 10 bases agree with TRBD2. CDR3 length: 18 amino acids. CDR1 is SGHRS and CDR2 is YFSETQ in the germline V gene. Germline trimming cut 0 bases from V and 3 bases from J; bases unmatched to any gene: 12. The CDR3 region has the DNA TGCGCCAGCAGCTTGGCCATGGGGCTAGCGGGAGCCGGCTACGAGCAGTACTTC. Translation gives CASSLAMGLAGAGYEQYF.

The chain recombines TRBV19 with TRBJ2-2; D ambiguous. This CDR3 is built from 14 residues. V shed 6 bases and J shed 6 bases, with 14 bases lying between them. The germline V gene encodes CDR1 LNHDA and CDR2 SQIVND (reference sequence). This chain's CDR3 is CASRTRSTAGELFF. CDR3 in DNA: TGTGCCAGTAGGACAAGATCAACAGCCGGGGAGCTGTTTTTT.

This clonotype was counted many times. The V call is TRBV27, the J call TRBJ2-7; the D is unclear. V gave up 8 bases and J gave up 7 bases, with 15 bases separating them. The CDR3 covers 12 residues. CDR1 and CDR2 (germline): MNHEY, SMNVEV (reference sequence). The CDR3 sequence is CASRPTYGEQYF. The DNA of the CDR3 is TGTGCCAGCCGTCCGACCTACGGGGAGCAGTACTTC.

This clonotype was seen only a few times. The CDR3 region is CASSLEAGDAGELFF. The DNA of the CDR3 is TGCGCCAGCAGCTTGGAGGCAGGGGATGCCGGGGAGCTGTTTTTT. The rearrangement links TRBV5-1 to TRBJ2-2; D might be TRBD1 (6 bases). The CDR3 runs 15 residues. The V and J ends lost 0 bases and 6 bases respectively, with 12 bases between them. Germline assignment: CDR1 SGHRS and CDR2 YFSETQ.

CDR3: CSANIPGQAYGYTF. In DNA, the CDR3 is TGCAGTGCCAACATACCAGGACAGGCTTATGGCTACACCTTC. This chain joins TRBV20-1 and TRBJ1-2; TRBD1 matches at 7 bases. CDR3 length: 14 amino acids. Germline trimming cut 6 bases from V and 5 bases from J; bases unmatched to any gene: 12. The V gene's germline CDR1 is DFQATT and CDR2 SNEGSKA (reference sequence).

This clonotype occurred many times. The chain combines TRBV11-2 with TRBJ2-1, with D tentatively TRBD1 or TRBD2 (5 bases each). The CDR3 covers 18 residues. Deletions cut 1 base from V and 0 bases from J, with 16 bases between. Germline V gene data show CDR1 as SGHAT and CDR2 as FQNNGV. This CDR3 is CASSLVGPGQGSYNEQFF. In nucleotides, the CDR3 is TGTGCCAGCAGCTTAGTGGGACCTGGGCAAGGCTCCTACAATGAGCAGTTCTTC.

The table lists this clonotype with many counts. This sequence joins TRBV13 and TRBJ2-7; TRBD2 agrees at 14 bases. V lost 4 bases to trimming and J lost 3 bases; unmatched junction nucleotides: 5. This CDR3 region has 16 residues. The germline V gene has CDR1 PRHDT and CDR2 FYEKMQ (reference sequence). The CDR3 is CASSSRLAGGLYEQYF. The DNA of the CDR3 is TGTGCCAGCAGCTCAAGACTAGCGGGAGGGCTCTACGAGCAGTACTTC.

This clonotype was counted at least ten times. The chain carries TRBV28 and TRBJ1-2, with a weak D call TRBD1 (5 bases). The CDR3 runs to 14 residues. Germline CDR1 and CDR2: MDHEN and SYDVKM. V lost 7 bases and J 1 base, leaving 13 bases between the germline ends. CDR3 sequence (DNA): TGTGCCAGCACCCCGGAAGGGGTTAACTATGGCTACACCTTC. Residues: CASTPEGVNYGYTF.

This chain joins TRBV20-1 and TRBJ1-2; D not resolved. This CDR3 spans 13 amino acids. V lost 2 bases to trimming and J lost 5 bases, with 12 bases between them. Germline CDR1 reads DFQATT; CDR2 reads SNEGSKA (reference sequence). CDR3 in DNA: TGCAGTGCTAGACTACCAGAGACGTATGGCTACACCTTC. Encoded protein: CSARLPETYGYTF.

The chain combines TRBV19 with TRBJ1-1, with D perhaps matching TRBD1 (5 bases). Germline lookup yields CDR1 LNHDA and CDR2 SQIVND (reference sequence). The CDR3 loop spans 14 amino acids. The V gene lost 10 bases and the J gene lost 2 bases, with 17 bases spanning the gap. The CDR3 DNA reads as TGTGCCACCATGGGGCGGAACCCTAACACTGAAGCTTTCTTT. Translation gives CATMGRNPNTEAFF. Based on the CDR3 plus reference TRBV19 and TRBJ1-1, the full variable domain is DGGITQSPKYLFRKEGQNVTLSCEQNLNHDAMYWYRQDPGQGLRLIYYSQIVNDFQKGDIAEGYSVSREKKESFPLTVTSAQKNPTAFYLCATMGRNPNTEAFFGQGTRLTVV.

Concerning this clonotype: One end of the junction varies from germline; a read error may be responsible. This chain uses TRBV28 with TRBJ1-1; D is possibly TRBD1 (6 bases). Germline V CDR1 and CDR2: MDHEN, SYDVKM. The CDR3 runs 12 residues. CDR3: CASRRTEREASF. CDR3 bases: TGTGCCAGCAGGCGGACAGAAAGAGAAGCTTCCTTT.

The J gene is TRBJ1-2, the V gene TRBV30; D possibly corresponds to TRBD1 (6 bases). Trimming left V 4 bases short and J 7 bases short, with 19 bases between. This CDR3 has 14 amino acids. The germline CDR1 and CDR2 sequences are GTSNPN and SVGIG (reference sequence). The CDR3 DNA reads TGTGCCTGGACTGCACAGGGTAGTTTGGGTGGCTACACCTTC. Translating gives CAWTAQGSLGGYTF. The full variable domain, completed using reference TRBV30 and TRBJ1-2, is SQTIHQWPATLVQPVGSPLSLECTVEGTSNPNLYWYRQAAGRGLQLLFYSVGIGQISSEVPQNLSASRPQDRQFILSSKKLLLSDSGFYLCAWTAQGSLGGYTFGSGTRLTVV.

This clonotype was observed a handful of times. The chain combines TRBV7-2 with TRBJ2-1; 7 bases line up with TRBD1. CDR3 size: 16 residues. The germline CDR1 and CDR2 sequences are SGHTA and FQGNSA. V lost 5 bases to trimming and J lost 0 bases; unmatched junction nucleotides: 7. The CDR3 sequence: CASSQRQGLSYNEQFF. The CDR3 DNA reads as TGTGCCAGCAGCCAACGACAGGGTCTCTCCTACAATGAGCAGTTCTTC.

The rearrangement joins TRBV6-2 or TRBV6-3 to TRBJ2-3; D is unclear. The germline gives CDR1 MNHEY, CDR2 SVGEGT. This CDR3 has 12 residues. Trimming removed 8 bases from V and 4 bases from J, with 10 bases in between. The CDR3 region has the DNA TGTGCCAGCGGATCCTCCCCAGATACGCAGTATTTT. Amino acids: CASGSSPDTQYF.

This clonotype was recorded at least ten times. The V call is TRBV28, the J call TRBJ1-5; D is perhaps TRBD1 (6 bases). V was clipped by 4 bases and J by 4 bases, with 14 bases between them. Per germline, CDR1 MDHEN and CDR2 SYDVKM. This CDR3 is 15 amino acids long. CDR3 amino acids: CASSYDRDTNQPQHF. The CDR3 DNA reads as TGTGCCAGCAGTTACGACCGGGACACGAATCAGCCCCAGCATTTT.

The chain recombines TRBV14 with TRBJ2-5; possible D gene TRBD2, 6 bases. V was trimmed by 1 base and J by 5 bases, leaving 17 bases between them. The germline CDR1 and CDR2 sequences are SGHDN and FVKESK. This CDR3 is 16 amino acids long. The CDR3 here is CASSQGRFASAETQYF. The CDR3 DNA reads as TGTGCCAGCAGCCAAGGGCGATTCGCTAGCGCTGAGACCCAGTACTTC. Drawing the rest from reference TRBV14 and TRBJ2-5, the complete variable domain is EAGVTQFPSHSVIEKGQTVTLRCDPISGHDNLYWYRRVMGKEIKFLLHFVKESKQDESGMPNNRFLAERTGGTYSTLKVQPAELEDSGVYFCASSQGRFASAETQYFGPGTRLLVL.

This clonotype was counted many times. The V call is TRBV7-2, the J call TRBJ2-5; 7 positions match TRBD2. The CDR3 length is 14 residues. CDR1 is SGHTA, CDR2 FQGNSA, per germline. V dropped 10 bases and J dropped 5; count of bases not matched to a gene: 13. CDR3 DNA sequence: TGTGCCACCGGGACGGGCGGGAGTTACGAGACCCAGTACTTC. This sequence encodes CATGTGGSYETQYF.

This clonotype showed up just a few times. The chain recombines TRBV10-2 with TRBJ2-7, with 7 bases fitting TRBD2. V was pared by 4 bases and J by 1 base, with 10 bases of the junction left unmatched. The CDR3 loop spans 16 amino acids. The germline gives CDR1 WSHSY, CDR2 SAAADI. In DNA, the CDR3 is TGCGCCAGCAGTGGGGCTGGCGGGCGGGGGTCCTACGAGCAGTACTTC. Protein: CASSGAGGRGSYEQYF.

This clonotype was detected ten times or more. The CDR3, as DNA: TGTGCCAGCAGCTCAGGCCTACAGGGGAGGTGGGAGACCCAGTACTTC. It yields the protein CASSSGLQGRWETQYF. This rearrangement joins TRBV7-2 to TRBJ2-5; tentatively, D is TRBD1 (7 bases). Trimming cost V 4 bases and J 5 bases, with 20 bases left between them. The CDR3 has 16 residues. CDR1 is SGHTA, CDR2 FQGNSA, per germline.

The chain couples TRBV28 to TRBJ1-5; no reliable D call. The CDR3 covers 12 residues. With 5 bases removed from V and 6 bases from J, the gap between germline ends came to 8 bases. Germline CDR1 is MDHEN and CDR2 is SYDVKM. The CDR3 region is CASSEVVQPQHF. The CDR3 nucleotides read TGTGCCAGCAGTGAAGTGGTTCAGCCCCAGCATTTT.

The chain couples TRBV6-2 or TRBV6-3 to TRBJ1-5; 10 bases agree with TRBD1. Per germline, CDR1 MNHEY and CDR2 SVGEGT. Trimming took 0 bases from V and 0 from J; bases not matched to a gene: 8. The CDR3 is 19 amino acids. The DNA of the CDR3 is TGTGCCAGCAGTTACTCAATGGACAGGGGGGGAGATAGCAATCAGCCCCAGCATTTT. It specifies CASSYSMDRGGDSNQPQHF.

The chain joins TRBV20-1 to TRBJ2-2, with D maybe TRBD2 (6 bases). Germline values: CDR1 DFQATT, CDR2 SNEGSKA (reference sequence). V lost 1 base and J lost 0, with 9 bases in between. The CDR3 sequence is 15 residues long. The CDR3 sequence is CSARAGTPNTGELFF. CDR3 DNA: TGCAGTGCTAGAGCCGGGACTCCGAACACCGGGGAGCTGTTTTTT.

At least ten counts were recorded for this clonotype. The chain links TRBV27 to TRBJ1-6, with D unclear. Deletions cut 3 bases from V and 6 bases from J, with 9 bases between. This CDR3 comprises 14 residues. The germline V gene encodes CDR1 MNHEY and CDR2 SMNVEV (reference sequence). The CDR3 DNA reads TGTGCCAGCAGTTTTGAGGTCTTTAATTCACCCCTCCACTTT. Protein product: CASSFEVFNSPLHF.

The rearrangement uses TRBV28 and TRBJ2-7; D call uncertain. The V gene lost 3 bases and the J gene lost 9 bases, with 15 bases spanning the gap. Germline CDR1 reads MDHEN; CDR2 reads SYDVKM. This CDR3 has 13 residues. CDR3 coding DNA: TGTGCCAGCAGTTTTGGCTACTTGGACGGGCAGTACTTC. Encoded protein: CASSFGYLDGQYF.

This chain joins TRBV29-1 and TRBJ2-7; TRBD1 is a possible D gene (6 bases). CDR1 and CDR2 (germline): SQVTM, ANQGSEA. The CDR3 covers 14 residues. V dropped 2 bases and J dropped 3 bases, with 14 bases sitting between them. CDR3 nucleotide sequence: TGCAGCGTTGAACATGATACAGGGAACTACGAGCAGTACTTC. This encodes CSVEHDTGNYEQYF.